The entry that follows covers one TCR beta chain sequence. Germline values: CDR1 WSHSY, CDR2 SAAADI. The CDR3 runs 16 residues. With V trimmed by 5 bases and J by 2 bases, 4 bases remained unmatched. The data are from a study of shared T cell receptors in the human thymus. TCRdb keeps only in-frame clones here, not all; method: immunoSEQ multiplex PCR. The sample has under 700,000 clones; 70% to 80% are singletons. The sample also formed part of further work on human thymus T cells. From that second work: Surgeons resected thymus tissue during corrective heart surgery. Within thymic and blood repertoires, V and J gene usage appeared to be biased. Thymic repertoires overlap heavily among unrelated individuals, related research has reported.

J is TRBJ2-2 and V is TRBV10-2; TRBD2 agrees at 11 bases. The TCR sequence derives from a boy in the first two years of life with a congenital heart defect. Input material: thymocytes. The chain's CDR3 is CASSLAGGDNTGELFF. The CDR3 bases are TGCGCCAGCAGTTTAGCGGGAGGGGATAACACCGGGGAGCTGTTTTTT.